These 27 T cell receptor beta chains were sequenced from one sample in a study of cytomegalovirus exposure and HLA in healthy donors (dated by TCRdb to about 2017). The library was produced with the immunoSEQ multiplex PCR assay. A mixture of 60 forward primers for TCR Vbeta segments and 13 reverse primers for TCR Jbeta segments was used in the multiplex PCR. Not all clones reach the TCRdb copy of this immuneACCESS table, which keeps in-frame sequences only. Checked studies attribute under half of the gap to unresolved V genes and leave the rest unexplained. The sample profile shows roughly 73,000 clones; around 78% of them were found once. Together, the top ten hold roughly 3.5% of the sample. The sample comprised PBMCs. The receptors originated from a man aged 40-55 years in good health and CMV-seronegative.

J is TRBJ1-2 and V is TRBV7-2; D is uncertain. CDR3 length equals 17 residues. The germline V and J ends were trimmed by 2 bases and 2 bases, with 18 bases remaining between them. CDR1 is SGHTA, CDR2 FQGNSA, per germline. CDR3 sequence reads: CASSLPAGGRLNYGYTF. Here the CDR3 DNA reads TGTGCCAGCAGCTTACCGGCAGGAGGAAGACTCAACTATGGCTACACCTTC.

The chain joins TRBV29-1 to TRBJ2-5; 10 bases agree with TRBD2. Looked up from germline, CDR1 is SQVTM and CDR2 is ANQGSEA. Trimming cost V 5 bases and J 2 bases; bases outside gene matches: 11. The length of the CDR3 is 16 residues. The DNA for the CDR3 is TGCAGCGTTATCCCTAGCGGGGGCTTTTGGCAAGAGACCCAGTACTTC. It specifies CSVIPSGGFWQETQYF.

The rearrangement joins TRBV5-5 to TRBJ1-3; the D is unclear. Trimming took off 2 bases at V and 2 bases at J, with 11 bases between the two ends. In germline, CDR1 is SGHKS, CDR2 YYEKEE (reference sequence). This CDR3 has 15 residues. As DNA, the CDR3 is TGTGCCAGCAGCTTCGGGTCGACTACTGGAAACACCATATATTTT. Translating gives CASSFGSTTGNTIYF.

This sequence joins TRBV7-2 and TRBJ2-7, with D possibly matching TRBD1 (5 bases). The CDR3 is made up of 14 amino acids. Germline CDR1 is SGHTA and CDR2 is FQGNSA. V was shortened by 2 bases and J by 1 base, with 9 bases between the two germline ends. The CDR3 DNA reads as TGTGCCAGCAGCTTATGGGGCGGTTCCTACGAGCAGTACTTC. It encodes CASSLWGGSYEQYF.

The chain joins TRBV27 to TRBJ1-1; 8 bases match TRBD1. Trimming cost V 2 bases and J 8 bases; bases outside gene matches: 7. CDR1 MNHEY and CDR2 SMNVEV come from the germline V gene (reference sequence). This CDR3 contains 14 residues. CDR3 loop: CASSLVWQGAEAFF. The CDR3 region has the DNA TGTGCCAGCAGTTTAGTGTGGCAGGGGGCCGAAGCTTTCTTT.

Only a few counts were recorded for this clone. The gene calls are TRBV29-1 and TRBJ2-2; 8 nucleotides agree with TRBD2. Germline V gene lookup returns CDR1 SQVTM and CDR2 ANQGSEA. The CDR3 spans 16 residues. The J segment lost 3 bases and the V segment lost 4 bases, leaving 10 bases of the junction unmatched. CDR3 residues: CSVGVAGSRDTGELFF. The CDR3 nucleotides read TGCAGCGTTGGGGTAGCGGGGTCAAGGGACACCGGGGAGCTGTTTTTT.

The CDR3, as DNA: TGTGCCAGCAGCTTTAGTTCGAACACTGAAGCTTTCTTT. This translates into CASSFSSNTEAFF. This sequence joins TRBV7-2 and TRBJ1-1; D is ambiguous. Trimming left V 3 bases short and J 1 base short, with 6 bases between. The germline V gene has CDR1 SGHTA and CDR2 FQGNSA. The CDR3 extends over 13 amino acids.

V is TRBV10-3 and J is TRBJ1-2, with D perhaps matching TRBD1 (6 bases). The length of the CDR3 is 14 residues. Between the trimmed V and J ends, which lost 4 bases and 7 bases, there was a span of 16 bases. From germline, CDR1 is ENHRY and CDR2 SYGVKD. The CDR3 sequence: CAISAQEQGVGYTF. The CDR3 DNA is TGTGCCATCAGTGCCCAAGAACAGGGAGTTGGCTACACCTTC.

The CDR3 DNA reads TGTGCCAGCAACAACAGACCGACAGGGAGAAGCACAGATACGCAGTATTTT. This gives the protein CASNNRPTGRSTDTQYF. The chain employs TRBV25-1 and TRBJ2-3; 7 nucleotides align to TRBD1. Trimming removed 7 bases from V and 0 bases from J; junction bases left unmatched: 13. Germline loops: CDR1 MGHDK, CDR2 SYGVNS. This CDR3 comprises 17 residues.

The chain employs TRBV27 and TRBJ2-1; D is possibly TRBD2 (6 bases). In germline, CDR1 is MNHEY, CDR2 SMNVEV (reference sequence). This CDR3 region has 13 residues. V lost 6 bases to trimming and J lost 14 bases, with 20 bases between them. The CDR3 sequence is CASSKTPGTAEFF. The CDR3 region has the DNA TGTGCCAGCAGCAAAACGCCCGGGACTGCCGAGTTCTTC.

The rearrangement links TRBV7-9 to TRBJ2-1, with 8 bases fitting TRBD1. V lost 3 bases, J lost 2 bases, and 3 bases stayed unmatched. Looked up from germline, CDR1 is SEHNR and CDR2 is FQNEAQ (reference sequence). This CDR3 comprises 15 residues. CDR3: CASSLRQGPYNEQFF. The CDR3 coding sequence is TGTGCCAGCAGCTTGAGACAGGGGCCCTACAATGAGCAGTTCTTC.

The chain is built from TRBV5-1 and TRBJ2-3, with unresolved D. The V gene's germline CDR1 is SGHRS and CDR2 YFSETQ. The CDR3 totals 17 residues. The V gene lost 0 bases and the J gene lost 0 bases, with 14 bases spanning the gap. DNA of the CDR3: TGCGCCAGCAGCTTGGCCGTAAGGAGCCCCAGCACAGATACGCAGTATTTT. It yields the protein CASSLAVRSPSTDTQYF.

The chain employs TRBV7-2 and TRBJ2-5; 8 bases agree with TRBD2. Germline V gives CDR1 SGHTA, CDR2 FQGNSA. Trimming at V came to 2 bases and at J to 3 bases, leaving 11 bases not matched to a gene. The CDR3 covers 17 residues. The CDR3 sequence is CASSLFDRGGQKETQYF. The CDR3 DNA reads TGTGCCAGCAGCTTATTCGACCGGGGGGGCCAGAAAGAGACCCAGTACTTC.

A remark on this clone: At one end the junction does not follow the germline gene, possibly because of a read error. Other DNA sequences in this sample translate to the same CDR3. The chain couples TRBV7-2 to TRBJ1-2; the match to TRBD1 covers 9 bases. Germline V gene sequence: CDR1 SGHTA, CDR2 FQGNSA. This CDR3 is 13 amino acids long. In DNA form, the CDR3 reads TGCGCCAGCAGCTCCGGGACAGGGCTTGGCTACACCTTC. Translated: CASSSGTGLGYTF.

This clone has more than one count but fewer than ten. This chain joins TRBV6-5 and TRBJ2-2; no clear D gene. CDR3 length: 13 amino acids. Germline CDR1 reads MNHEY; CDR2 reads SVGAGI. Trimming removed 2 bases at V and 3 bases at J, with 4 bases between. The CDR3 reads CASSYGHTGELFF. The DNA of the CDR3 is TGTGCCAGCAGTTACGGCCACACCGGGGAGCTGTTTTTT.

Worth noting for this clone: A junction end diverges from the germline sequence, so it may reflect a read error. The gene calls are TRBV7-7 and TRBJ2-1, with a tentative D call TRBD1 (5 bases). This CDR3 contains 18 residues. Germline lookup yields CDR1 SSHAT and CDR2 FNYEAQ (reference sequence). Here the CDR3 reads CASSVSPVGVGAYNEQFF. For the CDR3, the DNA is TGTGCTAGCAGCGTTTCTCCAGTAGGGGTCGGCGCCTACAATGAGCAGTTCTTC.

The chain employs TRBV28 and TRBJ2-5; no reliable D call. With 3 bases removed from V and 10 bases from J, the gap between germline ends came to 9 bases. The CDR3 runs 11 residues. The germline CDR1 and CDR2 sequences are MDHEN and SYDVKM. The CDR3 DNA follows: TGTGCCAGCAGTTTTGGTCAGCGCCAGTACTTC. This gives the protein CASSFGQRQYF.

This chain connects TRBV19 to TRBJ1-2; D ambiguous. There are 14 residues in the CDR3. With 3 bases removed from V and 1 base from J, the gap between germline ends came to 9 bases. In germline, CDR1 is LNHDA, CDR2 SQIVND (reference sequence). In DNA, the CDR3 is TGTGCCAGTAGTATTTATGAGGGTAACTATGGCTACACCTTC. Protein sequence: CASSIYEGNYGYTF.

V and J are TRBV6-1 and TRBJ2-3; weak D call: TRBD1 (6 bases). The germline CDR1 and CDR2 sequences are MNHNS and SASEGT. The V gene lost 8 bases and the J gene lost 0 bases, with 12 bases spanning the gap. The CDR3 covers 14 residues. The DNA of the CDR3 is TGTGCCAGCTCGGGGCAGGGGAGCACAGATACGCAGTATTTT. This encodes CASSGQGSTDTQYF.

The rearrangement joins TRBV6-5 to TRBJ1-5, with 8 positions matching TRBD1. The CDR3 extends over 14 amino acids. Trimming cost V 5 bases and J 2 bases; bases outside gene matches: 2. Germline CDR1 reads MNHEY; CDR2 reads SVGAGI. The CDR3 coding sequence is TGTGCCAGCAGTGACAGGGGAGGCAATCAGCCCCAGCATTTT. Its protein is CASSDRGGNQPQHF.

The rearrangement links TRBV12-5 to TRBJ1-5; TRBD1 matches at 8 bases. The CDR3 has 15 amino acids. CDR1 is LGHNT, CDR2 FRNRAP, per germline. The V segment lost 6 bases and the J segment 4 bases; nucleotides outside the gene matches: 8. The CDR3 loop reads CASGRVGTGNQPQHF. The DNA for the CDR3 is TGTGCTAGTGGAAGGGTGGGGACAGGTAATCAGCCCCAGCATTTT.

The chain employs TRBV21-1 and TRBJ2-7; the DNA was not compared with TRBD1, the D call given in the table. TRBV21-1 is deemed a pseudogene. This CDR3 is built from 15 residues. The CDR3 reads CASSKVPDTTYEQYF. The CDR3 bases are TGTGCCAGCAGCAAAGTACCGGACACCACCTACGAGCAGTACTTC.

The J gene is TRBJ1-2, the V gene TRBV2, with TRBD1 matching 10 bases. CDR1 is SNHLY and CDR2 is FYNNEI in the germline V gene. CDR3 length: 14 amino acids. V lost 7 bases and J lost 7; bases outside the gene matches: 9. The CDR3 coding sequence is TGTGCCAGCACTATAGACAGGGGGCGGGCTGGCTACACCTTC. This gives the protein CASTIDRGRAGYTF. Full variable domain (rest looked up from reference TRBV2 and TRBJ1-2): EPEVTQTPSHQVTQMGQEVILRCVPISNHLYFYWYRQILGQKVEFLVSFYNNEISEKSEIFDDQFSVERPDGSNFTLKIRSTKLEDSAMYFCASTIDRGRAGYTFGSGTRLTVV.

This rearrangement joins TRBV7-3 to TRBJ2-1; 7 bases agree with TRBD2. The CDR3 extends over 15 amino acids. V was clipped by 5 bases and J by 7 bases; unmatched bases: 11. The germline gives CDR1 SGHTA, CDR2 FQGTGA. CDR3: CASSRTGGGVNEQFF. The CDR3 nucleotides read TGTGCCAGCAGCCGTACGGGCGGGGGTGTGAATGAGCAGTTCTTC.

The count of this clone is one. The rearrangement joins TRBV4-2 to TRBJ1-1, with D perhaps matching TRBD1 (5 bases). Germline loops: CDR1 LGHNA, CDR2 YNFKEQ. Between the trimmed V and J ends, which lost 3 bases and 4 bases, there was a span of 12 bases. The CDR3 extends over 14 amino acids. This chain's CDR3 is CASSHTGGGTEAFF. The CDR3 DNA sequence: TGTGCCAGCAGCCACACAGGCGGTGGCACTGAAGCTTTCTTT.

This chain links TRBV6-1 with TRBJ2-5; 8 bases fit TRBD1. Near its end, the DNA agrees better with TRBJ2-7, so the J call may be wrong. The CDR3 spans 14 residues. Per germline, CDR1 MNHNS and CDR2 SASEGT. The CDR3 here is CASILWQGANEQYF. CDR3 coding DNA: TGTGCCAGCATCTTGTGGCAGGGGGCCAACGAGCAGTACTTC.

This rearrangement joins TRBV7-9 to TRBJ2-7; TRBD1 is a possible D gene (6 bases). V was pared by 2 bases and J by 3 bases, with 11 bases between. Germline V gene sequence: CDR1 SEHNR, CDR2 FQNEAQ (reference sequence). There are 14 residues in the CDR3. This chain's CDR3 is CASSLRRDNYEQYF. For the CDR3, the DNA is TGTGCCAGCAGCTTACGTCGGGACAACTACGAGCAGTACTTC.